The text below deals with one T cell receptor beta chain. The antigen it recognizes is unknown. It has no much larger one-base neighbor in the sample; base qualities were not kept. The time point label of this sample denotes: baseline before first vaccination. Vaccinee samples came from UK trials COV001 and COV002, including a single-blind randomized controlled phase 2/3 trial of AZD1222 (ChAdOx1 nCoV-19) in healthy adults. For TCRbeta chain sequencing, PBMC samples were collected from trial participants at day 0 and at day 28 after the second dose. These data come from a study of T cell responses to AZD1222 COVID-19 vaccine (dated by TCRdb to the early 2020s). With respect to the entire study: AZD1222 recipients given second doses at about 4 weeks or at about 12 weeks were pooled, since spike-specific TCR depth and breadth were not found to differ between the two schedules. TCR sequencing covered approximately 230 trial participants: approximately 200 given two doses of AZD1222 and some 25 given two doses of MenACWY control vaccine. Trial participants were enrolled into age subgroups of 18-55, 56-69 and 70-plus years, which contained around 150, 28 and 57 TCR-sequenced participants, respectively.

Study-wide conclusions, independent of this receptor: In the small 56-69-year group, the increase in depth fell short of significance, most likely because of low power. CD4 TCRs associated with the vaccine covered the entire spike protein, and the dominant responses were in regions 160-218 and 743-854. Epitopes outside the regions mutated in the B.1.351 and B.1.1.7 variants were reportedly recognized by nearly half of the unique spike-specific TCRs. Participants were mostly white British and included more females than males, and it was suggested by the authors that clonal diversity may have been underestimated. After two AZD1222 doses, both the breadth and the depth of spike-specific TCRs were significantly higher than at day 0 and than in MenACWY recipients. Conclusions about previously exposed vaccinees were limited because only six AZD1222 recipients were SARS-CoV-2 seropositive at baseline. No day 14 peak-response samples were available, so repertoires were characterized only after the peak T cell response.

The CDR3 regions of human TCRbeta chains were analyzed by immunosequencing. The study's own analysis went as follows. TCRs in the repertoires were compared against a reference library of SARS-CoV-2-specific TCRs that had been generated with the MIRA antigen-specificity platform. Breadth was defined as the fraction of unique TCRs that were SARS-CoV-2-associated. Depth was defined as the fraction of total T cells that were SARS-CoV-2-associated. Each spike-specific TCR was assigned to its reactive spike region and to a CD4 or CD8 class using the MIRA data. Log10-transformed breadth and depth values were compared by one-way ANOVA with Sidak's multiple comparisons tests. TCRdb limited this immuneACCESS table to in-frame rearrangements with V and J called. A share of clones is missing; checked studies link under half to unresolved V genes, and the rest is unexplained. That table furnishes V, J and clone size, whereas the DNA furnished D and trimming. The sample has 90,000 to 130,000 clones on record, around 82% of them singletons. Approximately 4.6% of the sample is taken by the ten largest.

Material: peripheral blood, obtained on day 0 of AZD1222 vaccination. This receptor was taken from an adult in good health.

CDR3 sequence: CASSEWTGANTGELFF. The nucleotide sequence is TGCGCCAGCAGCGAGTGGACAGGAGCAAACACCGGGGAGCTGTTTTTT. Recombination linked TRBV5-1 to TRBJ2-2; a stretch of 7 junction bases matches TRBD1. Its CDR3 holds 16 amino acids, cysteine through phenylalanine. This entry keeps only the CDR3 DNA: 48 bases, framed from base 1. Taken from the germline V gene, the CDR1 and CDR2 loops are SGHRS and YFSETQ. Unmatched junction bases come to 8, with V trimmed by 4 bases and J by 2 bases.